This T cell receptor beta chain was sequenced for a study of T cells in Graves' hyperthyroidism and ophthalmopathy. Study details: Once the initial diagnosis was made, peripheral blood was obtained before any treatment.

The investigators amplified TCR beta CDR3 regions from RNA transcripts. When the TCR CDR3 underwent first-round RT-PCR, the HTBI primer set was used. TCRdb independently ran MiXCR on the multiplex PCR reads; one entry per CDR3 protein. The sample lists some 560,000 distinct CDR3 sequences, less than 15% seen once, with about 15% in the top ten. Ten or more counts support this clonotype. The V and J ends lost 0 bases and 3 bases, in that order; junction bases with no gene match: 6. The CDR3 is made up of 15 amino acids. CDR1 and CDR2 from the germline V gene are SGHRS and YFSETQ. Stability of Graves' hyperthyroidism was defined as absent ophthalmopathy progression within 18 months.

V and J are TRBV5-1 and TRBJ2-7; 7 bases match TRBD1. The source of this sequence is a woman between 40 and 55 years old with Graves' hyperthyroidism. The source material was blood. The CDR3 loop reads CASSLAGTADYEQYF. Here the CDR3 DNA reads TGCGCCAGCAGCTTGGCTGGGACAGCCGACTACGAGCAGTACTTC.